This T cell receptor beta chain came from a study of cytomegalovirus exposure and HLA in healthy donors. Study observations and caveats: Later analysis demonstrated an association between a missense DCLRE1C variant and TCR beta V- and J-gene trimming. Generally TCR sequences proved uncommon, though certain public TCRs appeared in numerous donors. Researchers left out some V segments, among them TRBV6-2 and TRBV6-3, as indistinguishable. Reports state that TCR beta sequences accurately predicted most subjects' HLA-A and HLA-B alleles.

The CDR3 has 14 residues. Details on this clone: Its antigen is unknown.

Both 60 Vbeta primers and 13 Jbeta primers went into the PCR. This table comes from immunoSEQ multiplex PCR, and its TCRdb copy is limited to in-frame clones, with some not included. The listing contains approximately 92,000 clones. Sequenced input: PBMCs. This TCR derives from a woman in her twenties or thirties in good health and CMV-seronegative. V and J are TRBV21-1 and TRBJ2-3; TRBD1 reflects the table's D call only, with no check against the DNA. TRBV21-1 is recorded as a pseudogene. CDR3 DNA sequence: TGTGCCAGCAGCAAAGCGCAAAGGGGTCATACGCAGTATTTT. Its protein product is CASSKAQRGHTQYF.